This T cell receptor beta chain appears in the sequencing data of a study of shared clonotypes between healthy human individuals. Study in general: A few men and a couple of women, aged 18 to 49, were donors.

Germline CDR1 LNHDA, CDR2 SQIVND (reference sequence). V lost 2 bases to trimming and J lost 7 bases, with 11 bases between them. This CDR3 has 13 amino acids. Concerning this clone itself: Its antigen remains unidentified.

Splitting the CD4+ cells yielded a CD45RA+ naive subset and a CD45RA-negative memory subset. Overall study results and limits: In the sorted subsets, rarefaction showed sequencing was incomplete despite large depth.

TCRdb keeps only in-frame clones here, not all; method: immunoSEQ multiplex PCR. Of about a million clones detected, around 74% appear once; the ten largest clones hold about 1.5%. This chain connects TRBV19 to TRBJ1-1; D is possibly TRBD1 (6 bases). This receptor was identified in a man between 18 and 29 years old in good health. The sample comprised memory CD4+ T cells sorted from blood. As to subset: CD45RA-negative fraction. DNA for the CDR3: TGTGCCAGTAGTATACGGACAGAGGATGAAGCTTTCTTT. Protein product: CASSIRTEDEAFF.